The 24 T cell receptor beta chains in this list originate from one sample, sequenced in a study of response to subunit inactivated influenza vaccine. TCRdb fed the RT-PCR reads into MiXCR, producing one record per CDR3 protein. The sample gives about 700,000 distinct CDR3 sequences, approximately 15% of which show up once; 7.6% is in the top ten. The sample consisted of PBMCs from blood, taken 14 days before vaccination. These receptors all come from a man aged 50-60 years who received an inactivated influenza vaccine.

CDR3 DNA sequence: TGTGCCAGCAGTGAGAGGGGATTTCGGCCCCAGCATTTT. This encodes CASSERGFRPQHF. This chain connects TRBV6-1 to TRBJ1-5, with TRBD1 as a possible D gene (5 bases). This CDR3 has 13 residues. Germline V lookup: CDR1 MNHNS, CDR2 SASEGT. Trimming left V 3 bases short and J 9 bases short, with 12 bases between.

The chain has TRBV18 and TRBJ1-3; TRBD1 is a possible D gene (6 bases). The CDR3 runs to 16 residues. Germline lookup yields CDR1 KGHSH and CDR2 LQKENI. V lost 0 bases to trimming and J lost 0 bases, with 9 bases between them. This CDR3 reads CASSPPVGASGNTIYF. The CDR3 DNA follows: TGTGCCAGCTCACCACCGGTGGGGGCCTCTGGAAACACCATATATTTT.

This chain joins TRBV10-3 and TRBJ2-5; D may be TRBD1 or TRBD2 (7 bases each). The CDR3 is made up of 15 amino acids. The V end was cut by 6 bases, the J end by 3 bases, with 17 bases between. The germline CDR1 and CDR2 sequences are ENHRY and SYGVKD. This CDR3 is CAISAGGGTEETQYF. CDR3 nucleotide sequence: TGTGCCATCAGCGCAGGGGGGGGGACAGAAGAGACCCAGTACTTC.

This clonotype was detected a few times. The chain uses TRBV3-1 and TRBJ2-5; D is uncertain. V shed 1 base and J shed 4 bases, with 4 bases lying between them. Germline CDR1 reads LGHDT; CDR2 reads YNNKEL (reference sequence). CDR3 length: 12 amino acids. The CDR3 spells CASSQVIETQYF. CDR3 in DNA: TGTGCCAGCAGCCAAGTGATAGAGACCCAGTACTTC.

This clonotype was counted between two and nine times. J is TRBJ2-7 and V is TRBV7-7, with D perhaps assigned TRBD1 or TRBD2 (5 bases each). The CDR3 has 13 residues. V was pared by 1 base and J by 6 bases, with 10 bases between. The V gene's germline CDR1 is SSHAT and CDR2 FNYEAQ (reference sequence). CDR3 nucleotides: TGTGCCAGCAGCTTAGAGTATGGGACCGAGCAGTACTTC. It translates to CASSLEYGTEQYF.

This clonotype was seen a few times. CDR3 coding DNA: TGTGCCAGCAGCCTTCCCAATGAAAGGGCCAGGGGCCTCTCCAGCTCTGGGGCCAACGTCCTGACTTTC. Translated: CASSLPNERARGLSSSGANVLTF. V usage is TRBV4-2 and J usage is TRBJ2-6; TRBD1 might be the D (6 bases). Trimming took off 4 bases at V and 0 bases at J, with 31 bases between the two ends. The length of the CDR3 is 23 residues. The germline V gene has CDR1 LGHNA and CDR2 YNFKEQ.

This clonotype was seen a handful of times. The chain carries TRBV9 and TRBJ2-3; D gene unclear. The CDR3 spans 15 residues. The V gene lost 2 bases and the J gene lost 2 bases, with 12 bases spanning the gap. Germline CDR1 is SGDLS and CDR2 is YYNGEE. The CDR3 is CASSVSPDPTDTQYF. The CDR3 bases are TGTGCCAGCAGCGTTTCCCCCGACCCCACAGATACGCAGTATTTT.

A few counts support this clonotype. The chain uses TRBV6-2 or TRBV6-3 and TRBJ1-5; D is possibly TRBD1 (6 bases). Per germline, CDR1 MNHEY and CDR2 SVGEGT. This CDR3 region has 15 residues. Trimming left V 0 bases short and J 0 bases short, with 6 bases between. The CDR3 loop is CASSYSGASNQPQHF. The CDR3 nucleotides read TGTGCCAGCAGTTACTCGGGGGCTAGCAATCAGCCCCAGCATTTT.

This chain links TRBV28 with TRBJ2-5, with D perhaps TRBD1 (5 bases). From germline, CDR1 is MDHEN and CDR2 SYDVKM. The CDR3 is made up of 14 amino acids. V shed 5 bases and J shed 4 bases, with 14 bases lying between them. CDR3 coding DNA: TGTGCCAGCAGTACCCCAGGGAACAGAGAGACCCAGTACTTC. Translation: CASSTPGNRETQYF.

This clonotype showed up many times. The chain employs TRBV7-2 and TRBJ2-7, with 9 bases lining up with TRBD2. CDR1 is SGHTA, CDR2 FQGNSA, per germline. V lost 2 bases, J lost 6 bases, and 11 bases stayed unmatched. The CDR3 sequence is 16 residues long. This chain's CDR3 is CASSLISAGGWSEQYF. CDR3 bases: TGTGCCAGCAGCTTAATAAGTGCGGGGGGGTGGAGCGAGCAGTACTTC.

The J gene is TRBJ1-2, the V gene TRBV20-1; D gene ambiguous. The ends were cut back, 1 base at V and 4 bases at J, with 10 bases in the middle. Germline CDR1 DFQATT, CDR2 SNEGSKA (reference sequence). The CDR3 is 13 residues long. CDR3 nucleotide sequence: TGCAGTGCTAGAGTTCCCGGTTCCTATGGCTACACCTTC. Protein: CSARVPGSYGYTF.

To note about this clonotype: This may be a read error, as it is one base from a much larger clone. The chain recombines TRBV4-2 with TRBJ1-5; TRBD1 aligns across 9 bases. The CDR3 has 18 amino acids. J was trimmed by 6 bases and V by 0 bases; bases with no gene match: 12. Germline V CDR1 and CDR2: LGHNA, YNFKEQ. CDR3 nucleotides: TGTGCCAGCAGCCAAGATTTGGGGACAGGGAGGGCCAGTCAGCCCCAGCATTTT. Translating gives CASSQDLGTGRASQPQHF.

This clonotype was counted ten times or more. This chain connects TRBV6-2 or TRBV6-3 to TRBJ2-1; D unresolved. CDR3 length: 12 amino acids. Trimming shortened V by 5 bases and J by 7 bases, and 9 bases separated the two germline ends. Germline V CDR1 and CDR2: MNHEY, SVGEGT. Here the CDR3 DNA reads TGTGCCAGCAGTCGCTGGGAAAATGAGCAGTTCTTC. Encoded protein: CASSRWENEQFF.

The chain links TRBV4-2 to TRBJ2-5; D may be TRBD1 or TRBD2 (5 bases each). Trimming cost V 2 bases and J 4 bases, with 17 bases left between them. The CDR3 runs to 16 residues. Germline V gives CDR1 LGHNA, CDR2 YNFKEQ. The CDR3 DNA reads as TGTGCCAGCAGCCAAAAGCAGGGCGAGGGCTCAGAGACCCAGTACTTC. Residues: CASSQKQGEGSETQYF.

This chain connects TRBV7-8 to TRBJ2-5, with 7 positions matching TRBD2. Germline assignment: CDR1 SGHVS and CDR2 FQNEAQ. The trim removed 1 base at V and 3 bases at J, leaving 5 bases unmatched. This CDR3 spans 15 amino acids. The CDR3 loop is CASSLGTGLKETQYF. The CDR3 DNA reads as TGTGCCAGCAGCTTAGGAACGGGACTAAAAGAGACCCAGTACTTC.

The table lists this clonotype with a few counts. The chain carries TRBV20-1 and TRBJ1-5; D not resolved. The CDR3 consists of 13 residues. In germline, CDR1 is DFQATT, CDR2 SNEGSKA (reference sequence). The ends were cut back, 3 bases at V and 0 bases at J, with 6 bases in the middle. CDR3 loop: CSASWHSNQPQHF. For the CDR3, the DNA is TGCAGTGCTAGCTGGCATAGCAATCAGCCCCAGCATTTT.

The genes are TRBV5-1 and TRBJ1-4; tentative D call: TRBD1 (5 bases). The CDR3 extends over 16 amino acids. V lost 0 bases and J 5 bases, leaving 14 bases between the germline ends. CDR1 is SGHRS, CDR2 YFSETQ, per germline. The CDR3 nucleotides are TGCGCCAGCAGCTTGGGAGGTCCAGGGATCAATGAAAAACTGTTTTTT. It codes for CASSLGGPGINEKLFF.

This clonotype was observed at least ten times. CDR3 residues: CATSSGGGGTDTQYF. Written as DNA, the CDR3 is TGTGCCACCAGCAGCGGCGGGGGAGGCACAGATACGCAGTATTTT. This chain connects TRBV15 to TRBJ2-3; 7 bases align to TRBD2. Trimming removed 3 bases from V and 1 base from J; junction bases left unmatched: 4. CDR3 length: 15 amino acids. Germline assignment: CDR1 LNHNV and CDR2 YYDKDF (reference sequence).

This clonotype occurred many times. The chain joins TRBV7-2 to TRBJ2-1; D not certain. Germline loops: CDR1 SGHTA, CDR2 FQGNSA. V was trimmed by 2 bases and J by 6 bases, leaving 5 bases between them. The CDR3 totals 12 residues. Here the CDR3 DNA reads TGTGCCAGCAGCTTAAACGTCAATGAGCAGTTCTTC. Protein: CASSLNVNEQFF.

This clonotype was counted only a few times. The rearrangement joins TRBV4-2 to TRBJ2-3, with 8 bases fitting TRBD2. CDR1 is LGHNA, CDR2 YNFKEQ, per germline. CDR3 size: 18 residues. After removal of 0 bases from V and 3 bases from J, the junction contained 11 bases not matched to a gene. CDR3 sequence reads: CASSQDPSGSTGTDTQYF. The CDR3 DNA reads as TGTGCCAGCAGCCAAGATCCCAGCGGGAGCACCGGTACAGATACGCAGTATTTT.

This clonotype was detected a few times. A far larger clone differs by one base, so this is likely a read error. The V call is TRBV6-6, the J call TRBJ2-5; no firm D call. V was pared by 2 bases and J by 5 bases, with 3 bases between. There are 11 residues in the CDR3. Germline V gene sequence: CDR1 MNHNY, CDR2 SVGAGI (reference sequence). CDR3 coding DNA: TGTGCCAGCAGTTACGTGGAGACCCAGTACTTC. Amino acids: CASSYVETQYF.

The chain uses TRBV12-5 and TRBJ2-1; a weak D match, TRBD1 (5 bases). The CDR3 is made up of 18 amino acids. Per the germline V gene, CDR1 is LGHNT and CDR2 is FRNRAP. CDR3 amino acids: CASSKQVPWTQVVNEQFF. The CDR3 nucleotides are TGTGCCTCCTCCAAGCAGGTCCCTTGGACACAGGTGGTTAATGAGCAGTTCTTC. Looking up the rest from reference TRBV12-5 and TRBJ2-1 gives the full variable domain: DARVTQTPRHKVTEMGQEVTMRCQPILGHNTVFWYRQTMMQGLELLAYFRNRAPLDDSGMPKDRFSAEMPDATLATLKIQPSEPRDSAVYFCASSKQVPWTQVVNEQFFGPGTRLTVL.

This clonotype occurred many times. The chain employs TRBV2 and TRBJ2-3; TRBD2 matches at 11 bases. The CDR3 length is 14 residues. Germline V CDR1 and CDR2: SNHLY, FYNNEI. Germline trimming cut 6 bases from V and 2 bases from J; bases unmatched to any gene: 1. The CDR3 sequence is CASRTSGNTDTQYF. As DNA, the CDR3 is TGTGCCAGCAGGACTAGCGGGAACACAGATACGCAGTATTTT.

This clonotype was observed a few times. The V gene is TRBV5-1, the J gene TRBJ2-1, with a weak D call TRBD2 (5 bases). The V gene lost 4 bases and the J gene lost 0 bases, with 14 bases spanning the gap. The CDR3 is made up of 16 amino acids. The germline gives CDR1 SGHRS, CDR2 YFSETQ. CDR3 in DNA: TGCGCCAGCAGCCAAACCTGGAGGAGCTCCTACAATGAGCAGTTCTTC. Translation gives CASSQTWRSSYNEQFF.